The entry below describes one TCR beta chain. What it recognizes is unknown. Primers: 60 Vbeta forward and 13 Jbeta reverse. Profiled with immunoSEQ multiplex PCR; TCRdb holds only in-frame clones, not every one. The record lists 100,000 to 150,000 clones, of which the ten most abundant hold more than 0.9%. The sample originates from a study of cytomegalovirus exposure and HLA in healthy donors. Per the germline V gene, CDR1 is GTSNPN and CDR2 is SVGIG (reference sequence). The V gene lost 0 bases and the J gene lost 4 bases, with 9 bases spanning the gap. This CDR3 has 13 amino acids. Study-wide results and limits: Earlier results showed most TCR beta V segments being productive about 87% or about 30% of the time.

The specimen was PBMCs. The receptor was derived from a man aged 18 to 30 in good health and CMV-seronegative. The rearrangement joins TRBV30 to TRBJ1-1; D gene unclear. The CDR3 here is CAWSVSGSTEAFF. The CDR3 DNA is TGTGCCTGGAGTGTCTCCGGGAGCACTGAAGCTTTCTTT. Full variable domain (remainder filled in from reference TRBV30 and TRBJ1-1): SQTIHQWPATLVQPVGSPLSLECTVEGTSNPNLYWYRQAAGRGLQLLFYSVGIGQISSEVPQNLSASRPQDRQFILSSKKLLLSDSGFYLCAWSVSGSTEAFFGQGTRLTVV.